These 16 T cell receptor beta chains came from one sample sequenced in a study of shared clonotypes between healthy human individuals. Measured with immunoSEQ multiplex PCR; TCRdb has only the in-frame clones, and not every one. The sample lists 2.3 million or so clones, over 90% occurring once. The sample consisted of naive CD4+ T cells from PBMCs. Subset: CD45RA+ positively selected. These receptors were collected from a man between 18 and 35 years old in good health. Some clones in this sample may be carry-over from other donors' samples.

This chain joins TRBV14 and TRBJ2-7; 10 bases are shared with TRBD1. The J segment lost 2 bases and the V segment lost 4 bases, leaving 5 bases of the junction unmatched. The CDR3 covers 15 residues. CDR1 is SGHDN, CDR2 FVKESK, per germline. The chain's CDR3 is CASSRTGTGAYEQYF. The CDR3 DNA reads as TGTGCCAGCAGCCGAACCGGGACAGGGGCCTACGAGCAGTACTTC.

The J gene is TRBJ1-1, the V gene TRBV30; D is unresolved. Per the germline V gene, CDR1 is GTSNPN and CDR2 is SVGIG (reference sequence). The CDR3 spans 11 residues. The germline V and J ends were trimmed by 1 base and 6 bases, with 6 bases remaining between them. The CDR3 is CAWSDGAEAFF. The CDR3, as DNA: TGTGCCTGGAGTGATGGGGCTGAAGCTTTCTTT.

The chain is built from TRBV7-2 and TRBJ1-2, with 8 nucleotides matching TRBD1. Trimming took 2 bases from V and 6 from J; bases not matched to a gene: 2. This CDR3 region has 13 residues. CDR1 and CDR2 from the germline V gene are SGHTA and FQGNSA. CDR3 sequence reads: CASSLKTGDGYTF. In nucleotides, the CDR3 is TGTGCCAGCAGCTTAAAGACAGGGGATGGCTACACCTTC. The variable domain in full, with the rest retrieved from reference TRBV7-2 and TRBJ1-2, is GAGVSQSPSNKVTEKGKDVELRCDPISGHTALYWYRQSLGQGLEFLIYFQGNSAPDKSGLPSDRFSAERTGGSVSTLTIQRTQQEDSAVYLCASSLKTGDGYTFGSGTRLTVV.

J is TRBJ2-2 and V is TRBV11-3; 9 nucleotides match TRBD2. Germline assignment: CDR1 SGHNT and CDR2 YENEEA. The V and J ends lost 5 bases and 5 bases, in that order; junction bases with no gene match: 6. This CDR3 has 15 amino acids. The CDR3 region has the DNA TGTGCCAGCAGCCCGACTAGCGGACCTACCGGGGAGCTGTTTTTT. Translated, it gives CASSPTSGPTGELFF.

This chain connects TRBV6-1 to TRBJ2-7; D is undetermined. The CDR3 sequence is 13 residues long. Germline CDR1 is MNHNS and CDR2 is SASEGT. Trimming took 7 bases from V and 2 from J, leaving 12 bases between them. CDR3 nucleotide sequence: TGTGCCAGCACCGAAAACAGTCCCTACGAGCAGTACTTC. This gives the protein CASTENSPYEQYF.

The chain couples TRBV4-3 to TRBJ2-5, with a possible D match to TRBD1 (6 bases). This CDR3 has 20 amino acids. Germline lookup yields CDR1 LGHNA and CDR2 YSLEER. The V gene lost 0 bases and the J gene lost 5 bases, with 28 bases spanning the gap. The CDR3 sequence: CASSQEASTFTGSSWETQYF. The CDR3 coding sequence is TGCGCCAGCAGCCAAGAGGCCTCGACCTTCACAGGGTCGTCGTGGGAGACCCAGTACTTC.

To note about this clone: The sample has other DNA sequences that encode this CDR3 too. V and J are TRBV11-2 and TRBJ2-1, with 8 nucleotides matching TRBD2. Germline V gives CDR1 SGHAT, CDR2 FQNNGV. The CDR3 is 14 residues long. V trimming: 1 base; J trimming: 4 bases; junction bases outside the gene matches: 0. CDR3 sequence: CASSLAGGYNEQFF. CDR3 sequence (DNA): TGTGCCAGCAGCTTAGCGGGGGGGTACAATGAGCAGTTCTTC.

The sample holds one count of this clone. V gene TRBV6-5 combines with J gene TRBJ2-7, with D uncertain. The CDR3 has 15 amino acids. Trimming took 2 bases from V and 2 from J, leaving 13 bases between them. Germline-derived CDR1 and CDR2 are MNHEY and SVGAGI. CDR3 DNA sequence: TGTGCCAGCAGTTACGGGGATCGACGGACCTACGAGCAGTACTTC. Amino acid sequence: CASSYGDRRTYEQYF.

V and J are TRBV4-2 and TRBJ2-3, with 11 bases matching TRBD2. The length of the CDR3 is 16 residues. Germline CDR1 LGHNA, CDR2 YNFKEQ. J gave up 4 bases and V 0 bases, and 3 bases lay outside the gene matches. In nucleotides, the CDR3 is TGTGCCAGCAGCCAAGATCTAGCGGGAGGAGCAGATACGCAGTATTTT. Translated: CASSQDLAGGADTQYF.

The rearrangement links TRBV7-9 to TRBJ2-4; 8 bases align to TRBD1. The CDR3 has 16 residues. Per germline, CDR1 SEHNR and CDR2 FQNEAQ (reference sequence). The ends lost 1 base at V and 8 bases at J; junction bases unmatched: 10. The CDR3 loop reads CASSLGIGGQGHIQYF. In nucleotides, the CDR3 is TGTGCCAGCAGCTTAGGTATAGGTGGACAGGGACACATTCAGTACTTC.

The J gene is TRBJ1-2, the V gene TRBV25-1, with D possibly TRBD1 on 5 matching bases. The length of the CDR3 is 14 residues. Trimming cost V 3 bases and J 5 bases, with 13 bases left between them. The germline V gene encodes CDR1 MGHDK and CDR2 SYGVNS. For the CDR3, the DNA is TGTGCCAGCAGTGAGCAATCAGGGTTATATGGCTACACCTTC. Its translation is CASSEQSGLYGYTF.

The V and J genes are TRBV5-1 and TRBJ2-7; D gene uncertain. The germline gives CDR1 SGHRS, CDR2 YFSETQ. V was pared by 0 bases and J by 3 bases, with 19 bases between. The CDR3 totals 17 residues. CDR3 residues: CASSLEASSDGHYEQYF. As DNA, the CDR3 is TGCGCCAGCAGCTTGGAGGCTAGTAGTGATGGGCACTACGAGCAGTACTTC.

This clone was counted only a few times. The J gene is TRBJ1-5, the V gene TRBV6-5; no firm D call. The CDR3 runs to 15 residues. CDR1 and CDR2 from the germline V gene are MNHEY and SVGAGI. V was trimmed by 6 bases and J by 7 bases, leaving 19 bases between them. The CDR3 nucleotides are TGTGCCAGCAGACCGGAGGGCTTGGGAAAACAGCCCCAGCATTTT. The encoded protein is CASRPEGLGKQPQHF.

Comment on this clone: The sample carries other DNA sequences with the same CDR3. The chain carries TRBV18 and TRBJ2-3; 9 bases map to TRBD2. There are 15 residues in the CDR3. CDR1 is KGHSH, CDR2 LQKENI, per germline. With 0 bases clipped from V and 5 bases from J, the junction kept 3 bases outside the gene matches. The CDR3 reads CASSPPGLAGDTQYF. The CDR3 bases are TGTGCCAGCTCACCACCGGGACTAGCAGGAGATACGCAGTATTTT.

This chain connects TRBV5-1 to TRBJ1-3; D is unclear. This CDR3 is built from 14 residues. Per the germline V gene, CDR1 is SGHRS and CDR2 is YFSETQ. V was pared by 2 bases and J by 0 bases, with 6 bases between. CDR3 region: CASSFGFSGNTIYF. CDR3 DNA sequence: TGCGCCAGCAGCTTTGGGTTCTCTGGAAACACCATATATTTT.

This clone was detected only once. This chain links TRBV15 with TRBJ1-2; 10 positions match TRBD1. This CDR3 is 16 amino acids long. V dropped 0 bases and J dropped 3; count of bases not matched to a gene: 4. Looked up from germline, CDR1 is LNHNV and CDR2 is YYDKDF (reference sequence). This CDR3 reads CATSRDPGQGYYGYTF. CDR3 coding DNA: TGTGCCACCAGCAGAGACCCGGGACAGGGGTACTATGGCTACACCTTC.